These 10 T cell receptor beta chains were all obtained from the same sample, sequenced in a study of shared clonotypes between healthy human individuals. TCRdb's copy holds only in-frame clones and misses some; the assay was immunoSEQ multiplex PCR. The sample has approximately 2.4 million clones, 90% to 97% seen once. What was sequenced was naive CD4+ T cells sorted from blood. This sample's subset: CD45RA+ positively selected. The origin of the receptors is a man younger than 30 in good health.

The chain is built from TRBV5-4 and TRBJ2-5; 7 nucleotides line up with TRBD1. Germline assignment: CDR1 SGHNT and CDR2 YYREEE (reference sequence). V was pared by 0 bases and J by 2 bases, with 7 bases of the junction left unmatched. The CDR3 is made up of 16 amino acids. CDR3 region: CASSLGTGAIQETQYF. CDR3 bases: TGTGCCAGCAGCTTGGGGACAGGCGCCATTCAAGAGACCCAGTACTTC.

The J gene is TRBJ2-5, the V gene TRBV9; 9 positions match TRBD2. Germline CDR1 is SGDLS and CDR2 is YYNGEE. The CDR3 contains 14 residues. The V and J ends lost 3 bases and 5 bases, in that order; junction bases with no gene match: 5. CDR3 loop: CASSGSGSWETQYF. The DNA for the CDR3 is TGTGCCAGCAGCGGTAGCGGGAGTTGGGAGACCCAGTACTTC.

CDR3 coding DNA: TGTGCCACCAGCAGTAGGAATCAGCCCCAGCATTTT. Translated: CATSSRNQPQHF. The chain links TRBV15 to TRBJ1-5, with no clear D. V lost 3 bases, J lost 4 bases, and 4 bases lay in between. The CDR3 sequence is 12 residues long. Germline V gene data show CDR1 as LNHNV and CDR2 as YYDKDF (reference sequence). Based on the CDR3 plus reference TRBV15 and TRBJ1-5, the full variable domain is DAMVIQNPRYQVTQFGKPVTLSCSQTLNHNVMYWYQQKSSQAPKLLFHYYDKDFNNEADTPDNFQSRRPNTSFCFLDIRSPGLGDTAMYLCATSSRNQPQHFGDGTRLSIL.

This rearrangement joins TRBV7-2 to TRBJ2-5; no clear D. Germline V lookup: CDR1 SGHTA, CDR2 FQGNSA. Trimming left V 5 bases short and J 5 bases short, with 9 bases between. This CDR3 has 12 residues. The CDR3: CASSRLGETQYF. CDR3 in DNA: TGTGCCAGCAGCCGCCTCGGGGAGACCCAGTACTTC.

This chain's CDR3 is CASSQGGSRPETQYF. CDR3 in DNA: TGTGCCAGCAGCCAAGGGGGGTCCCGCCCCGAGACCCAGTACTTC. The chain couples TRBV4-2 to TRBJ2-5, with D perhaps matching TRBD1 or TRBD2 (5 bases each). From germline, CDR1 is LGHNA and CDR2 YNFKEQ. The CDR3 loop spans 15 amino acids. Trimming shortened V by 1 base and J by 5 bases, and 14 bases separated the two germline ends.

The genes are TRBV18 and TRBJ2-7; 11 nucleotides agree with TRBD1. The CDR3 loop spans 16 amino acids. Germline CDR1 reads KGHSH; CDR2 reads LQKENI. The V gene end was trimmed by 1 base and the J gene end by 4 bases; junction bases not matched to a gene: 6. For the CDR3, the DNA is TGTGCCAGCTCACCACTCGTCGGGACAGGGGGATACGAGCAGTACTTC. Translated: CASSPLVGTGGYEQYF.

The gene calls are TRBV25-1 and TRBJ2-4; TRBD2 might be the D (5 bases). In germline, CDR1 is MGHDK, CDR2 SYGVNS. The CDR3 spans 14 residues. Trimming pared 0 bases from V and 3 bases from J, leaving 6 bases between. The CDR3 is CASSEYGDKNIQYF. In nucleotides, the CDR3 is TGTGCCAGCAGTGAATACGGGGACAAAAACATTCAGTACTTC.

As to this clone: The sample contains more than one DNA sequence encoding this CDR3. The J gene is TRBJ1-3, the V gene TRBV5-1; tentative D call: TRBD1 (6 bases). Germline V CDR1 and CDR2: SGHRS, YFSETQ. Trimming left V 0 bases short and J 1 base short, with 8 bases between. There are 15 residues in the CDR3. CDR3 sequence: CASSLDTGSGNTIYF. DNA of the CDR3: TGCGCCAGCAGCTTGGATACAGGGTCTGGAAACACCATATATTTT.

The chain combines TRBV27 with TRBJ1-1; D gene unclear. The CDR3 has 13 residues. Trimming left V 2 bases short and J 5 bases short, with 9 bases between. In germline, CDR1 is MNHEY, CDR2 SMNVEV (reference sequence). CDR3 DNA: TGTGCCAGCAGTTTAAGGTTTCGGACTGAAGCTTTCTTT. As protein: CASSLRFRTEAFF.

This rearrangement joins TRBV5-1 to TRBJ1-1; TRBD1 is a possible D gene (6 bases). CDR1 is SGHRS, CDR2 YFSETQ, per germline. Trimming pared 0 bases from V and 1 base from J, leaving 10 bases between. There are 15 residues in the CDR3. The CDR3 loop reads CASSLGPRGNTEAFF. The DNA of the CDR3 is TGCGCCAGCAGCTTGGGTCCCAGGGGGAACACTGAAGCTTTCTTT.